Below are 9 T cell receptor beta chains sequenced from a single sample in a study of T-cell reconstitution after alpha-beta-depleted transplantation in children. The TCRbeta library was prepared with unique molecular identifiers. TCRdb recomputed calls from the PCR reads with MiXCR, one row per CDR3 protein. The sample includes fewer than 20,000 distinct CDR3 sequences, approximately 5.3% seen only once; the top ten take under 8%. The material sequenced was PBMCs, taken before TCRalphabeta/CD19-depleted stem cell transplant. These receptors came from a boy aged 5 to 17 with acute lymphoblastic leukemia, due to receive a stem cell transplant.

At least ten counts were recorded for this clonotype. The chain employs TRBV7-2 and TRBJ2-5; D is uncertain. The CDR3 length is 16 residues. Per the germline V gene, CDR1 is SGHTA and CDR2 is FQGNSA. Trimming stripped 4 bases from V and 1 base from J, with 16 bases between. The CDR3 DNA reads as TGTGCCAGCAGCTCCGGGTTCTGGCCGGTCCAAGAGACCCAGTACTTC. Translating it yields CASSSGFWPVQETQYF.

This clonotype was counted at least ten times. The V and J genes are TRBV20-1 and TRBJ2-3, with TRBD2 as a possible D gene (5 bases). The CDR3 runs 14 residues. Germline lookup yields CDR1 DFQATT and CDR2 SNEGSKA (reference sequence). Trimming removed 5 bases at V and 1 base at J, with 13 bases between. Here the CDR3 reads CSAGPGSGTDTQYF. The CDR3 DNA reads as TGCAGTGCTGGACCGGGGTCCGGCACAGATACGCAGTATTTT.

The table lists this clonotype with many counts. This rearrangement joins TRBV6-4 to TRBJ2-5, with TRBD2 matching over 13 bases. Trimming at V came to 7 bases and at J to 5 bases, leaving 19 bases not matched to a gene. In germline, CDR1 is MRHNA, CDR2 SNTAGT. The CDR3 spans 19 residues. The CDR3 coding sequence is TGTGCCAGCAAAAACTGGGGAGTGACTAGCGGGGGGCAGGGGGAGACCCAGTACTTC. Translating it yields CASKNWGVTSGGQGETQYF.

In its sample, this clonotype was seen many times. The chain's CDR3 is CASSSSGARKEQYF. CDR3 nucleotides: TGTGCCAGCAGTTCCTCAGGGGCTAGAAAAGAGCAGTACTTC. The gene calls are TRBV28 and TRBJ2-7; perhaps TRBD1 as D (6 bases). The CDR3 is 14 residues long. The V gene lost 4 bases and the J gene lost 7 bases, with 17 bases spanning the gap. Looked up from germline, CDR1 is MDHEN and CDR2 is SYDVKM.

This clonotype was counted many times. The chain joins TRBV10-3 to TRBJ1-4, with D unresolved. CDR1 and CDR2 from the germline V gene are ENHRY and SYGVKD. The CDR3 is 13 residues long. Trimming stripped 4 bases from V and 2 bases from J, with 5 bases between. CDR3 residues: CAISGGTNEKLFF. The CDR3 region has the DNA TGTGCCATCAGTGGTGGCACTAATGAAAAACTGTTTTTT.

The table lists this clonotype with many counts. The genes are TRBV7-9 and TRBJ1-1; D remains ambiguous. CDR3 size: 14 residues. V shed 6 bases and J shed 0 bases, with 11 bases lying between them. The germline V gene encodes CDR1 SEHNR and CDR2 FQNEAQ (reference sequence). CDR3 protein: CASRHWIMNTEAFF. In DNA form, the CDR3 reads TGTGCCAGCAGGCATTGGATCATGAACACTGAAGCTTTCTTT.

This clonotype has ten or more counts. V and J are TRBV18 and TRBJ2-5; unclear D gene. This CDR3 spans 13 amino acids. Trimming left V 8 bases short and J 2 bases short, with 12 bases between. CDR1 and CDR2 (germline): KGHSH, LQKENI. The CDR3 loop is CASRTSRQETQYF. CDR3 DNA sequence: TGTGCCAGCCGAACGTCCAGACAAGAGACCCAGTACTTC.

This clonotype has at least ten counts. The chain employs TRBV7-2 and TRBJ2-1; D is undetermined. CDR1 SGHTA and CDR2 FQGNSA come from the germline V gene. The CDR3 length is 13 residues. V was cut by 1 base and J by 4 bases, with 5 bases left in between. The CDR3 protein is CASSLVQYNEQFF. The CDR3 DNA reads as TGTGCCAGCAGCTTAGTACAGTACAATGAGCAGTTCTTC.

Ten or more counts support this clonotype. The chain recombines TRBV9 with TRBJ1-2; 9 nucleotides line up with TRBD1. V lost 0 bases and J lost 5; bases outside the gene matches: 11. The CDR3 spans 17 residues. The germline V gene has CDR1 SGDLS and CDR2 YYNGEE. In DNA, the CDR3 is TGTGCCAGCAGCGTAGGGACAGGGGTCGCAGGACTGTATGGCTACACCTTC. This encodes CASSVGTGVAGLYGYTF.